This TCR beta chain was profiled in a study of T cell repertoires in cytomegalovirus infection. Overall study: HLA-B-restricted CMV epitopes that are well studied, plus recently identified HLA-C-restricted ones, were used by the study.

MiXCR was run by TCRdb on the reads, yielding one entry per CDR3 protein. The table records under 30,000 distinct CDR3 sequences, 22% of them present only once. Study-wide findings and caveats: Predominance within the ex vivo response was attributable to HLA-C-restricted CMV-specific TCR beta clonotypes. Summed frequency of shared TCR beta families picked out CMV carriers who also had the relevant HLA.

From germline, CDR1 is MNHEY and CDR2 SVGAGI. The J segment lost 7 bases and the V segment lost 6 bases, leaving 5 bases of the junction unmatched. The CDR3 length is 12 residues. On this clonotype: Its antigen remains unknown.

Here the sequenced sample was CD8+ T cells from cultured PBMCs, taken from culture after CMV antigen stimulation. The TCR was taken from a human donor in good health (CMV status not recorded). Some clones in this sample may be carry-over from other donors' samples. V is TRBV6-5 and J is TRBJ1-2; the match to TRBD1 covers 7 bases. CDR3 nucleotides: TGTGCCAGCAGACAAGGGGGCCGTGGCTACACCTTC. Its translation is CASRQGGRGYTF.